The 29 T cell receptor beta chains listed next were all sequenced from one sample in a study of T cells in localized non-small cell lung cancer. Profiling relied on immunoSEQ multiplex PCR, and the TCRdb table lists in-frame clones only, not all of them. The repertoire holds under 12,000 clones, roughly four fifths seen once, with about a fifth in the top ten. The material sequenced was peripheral blood mononuclear cells, taken before any cancer treatment. All receptors derive from a female donor older than 55 with stage II lung adenocarcinoma.

The chain has TRBV7-6 and TRBJ1-1; D gene uncertain. The CDR3 is made up of 13 amino acids. Trimming shortened V by 4 bases and J by 2 bases, and 8 bases separated the two germline ends. Germline V lookup: CDR1 SGHVS, CDR2 FNYEAQ. The CDR3 spells CASSSGPNTEAFF. CDR3 in DNA: TGTGCCAGCAGCTCTGGACCCAACACTGAAGCTTTCTTT.

CDR3 DNA: TGTGCCAGCAGCCCCCGGGGGGCAGGGGGTAAAACCAAAAACATTCAGTACTTC. This sequence encodes CASSPRGAGGKTKNIQYF. The chain employs TRBV7-3 and TRBJ2-4; D is possibly TRBD1 or TRBD2 (7 bases each). Germline V lookup: CDR1 SGHTA, CDR2 FQGTGA. Trimming took off 5 bases at V and 2 bases at J, with 22 bases between the two ends. The CDR3 is 18 amino acids.

This chain joins TRBV2 and TRBJ2-1; either TRBD1 or TRBD2 may fit D (5 bases each). V was clipped by 4 bases and J by 2 bases, with 12 bases between them. This CDR3 is built from 15 residues. Per germline, CDR1 SNHLY and CDR2 FYNNEI. CDR3 DNA sequence: TGTGCCAGCAGTGTGGGGACGGAAGCCTACAATGAGCAGTTCTTC. Translated, it gives CASSVGTEAYNEQFF.

This clone turned up a few times. This sequence joins TRBV30 and TRBJ1-5; D is unresolved. Germline V gene data show CDR1 as GTSNPN and CDR2 as SVGIG (reference sequence). V gave up 2 bases and J gave up 1 base, with 6 bases separating them. The CDR3 sequence is 13 residues long. CDR3 sequence reads: CAWSLDSNQPQHF. The CDR3 DNA reads as TGTGCCTGGAGTCTGGACAGCAATCAGCCCCAGCATTTT.

This chain connects TRBV4-3 to TRBJ2-7, with TRBD1 matching over 8 bases. The CDR3 length is 14 residues. Germline V CDR1 and CDR2: LGHNA, YSLEER. V shed 4 bases, J shed 1 base, and the junction held 3 bases outside the gene matches. CDR3 in amino acids: CASSPRQGSYEQYF. DNA for the CDR3: TGCGCCAGCAGCCCTCGACAGGGGTCCTACGAGCAGTACTTC.

This clone came up a few times. The chain couples TRBV30 to TRBJ1-1; maybe TRBD1 (6 bases). CDR3 size: 15 residues. Germline V lookup: CDR1 GTSNPN, CDR2 SVGIG (reference sequence). Between the trimmed V and J ends, which lost 5 bases and 1 base, there was a span of 17 bases. CDR3 in DNA: TGTGCCTGGGGTAGACCGGACAGACCGAACACTGAAGCTTTCTTT. Protein: CAWGRPDRPNTEAFF.

The V call is TRBV6-1, the J call TRBJ2-3, with TRBD2 matching 8 bases. Germline trimming cut 4 bases from V and 4 bases from J; bases unmatched to any gene: 7. Looked up from germline, CDR1 is MNHNS and CDR2 is SASEGT. This CDR3 has 15 amino acids. The CDR3 loop is CASSGVAGGADTQYF. In DNA form, the CDR3 reads TGTGCCAGCAGTGGAGTGGCGGGAGGTGCAGATACGCAGTATTTT.

V gene TRBV7-6 combines with J gene TRBJ2-5, with D possibly being TRBD1 or TRBD2 (6 bases each). Per germline, CDR1 SGHVS and CDR2 FNYEAQ. The CDR3 consists of 14 residues. Trimming left V 0 bases short and J 7 bases short, with 12 bases between. The CDR3 nucleotides read TGTGCCAGCAGCTTAGCGGGGGGCAGCGCGACCCAGTACTTC. Translated, it gives CASSLAGGSATQYF.

The CDR3 loop is CASSQDSGHRTLEKLFF. The CDR3, as DNA: TGTGCCAGCAGCCAAGATTCCGGGCACAGGACCTTGGAAAAACTGTTTTTT. The V and J genes are TRBV4-2 and TRBJ1-4; possible D gene TRBD1, 5 bases. Germline V gene sequence: CDR1 LGHNA, CDR2 YNFKEQ. Trimming pared 0 bases from V and 8 bases from J, leaving 19 bases between. This CDR3 is built from 17 residues.

This chain links TRBV5-1 with TRBJ2-7, with D unresolved. V was clipped by 1 base and J by 7 bases, with 12 bases between them. Germline V CDR1 and CDR2: SGHRS, YFSETQ. There are 13 residues in the CDR3. CDR3 coding DNA: TGCGCCAGCAGCTTGAGCGAGTTAGGGGAGCAGTACTTC. Its protein is CASSLSELGEQYF.

CDR3: CASKYSIGDNQPQHF. CDR3 in DNA: TGTGCCAGCAAATACTCGATAGGGGACAATCAGCCCCAGCATTTT. The chain carries TRBV6-1 and TRBJ1-5; perhaps TRBD1 as D (5 bases). V gave up 7 bases and J gave up 3 bases, with 16 bases separating them. Germline V gene sequence: CDR1 MNHNS, CDR2 SASEGT. This CDR3 is 15 amino acids long.

The chain couples TRBV27 to TRBJ2-1; no reliable D call. Germline V CDR1 and CDR2: MNHEY, SMNVEV (reference sequence). Trimming took off 2 bases at V and 1 base at J, with 15 bases between the two ends. The CDR3 loop spans 17 amino acids. CDR3 sequence reads: CASSLPAISSSYNEQFF. The DNA of the CDR3 is TGTGCCAGCAGTTTACCCGCGATTAGTAGTTCCTACAATGAGCAGTTCTTC.

This clone was seen only a few times. The J gene is TRBJ2-1, the V gene TRBV7-2; TRBD2 matches 13 bases. The ends lost 5 bases at V and 5 bases at J; junction bases unmatched: 9. Germline lookup yields CDR1 SGHTA and CDR2 FQGNSA. This CDR3 is built from 17 residues. The CDR3: CASSLPGTSGKDNEQFF. The CDR3 bases are TGTGCCAGCAGCCTACCGGGGACTAGCGGGAAAGACAATGAGCAGTTCTTC.

There are a few counts of this clone. CDR3 DNA sequence: TGCGCCAGCAGCCTCCAAGTAGGGACGGCGGGGGCCAACGTCCTGACTTTC. Translated, it gives CASSLQVGTAGANVLTF. This chain uses TRBV4-3 with TRBJ2-6; possibly TRBD1 or TRBD2 for D (5 bases each). The CDR3 consists of 17 residues. The germline gives CDR1 LGHNA, CDR2 YSLEER. V was trimmed by 4 bases and J by 4 bases, leaving 17 bases between them.

Only one count was recorded for this clone. The V and J genes are TRBV10-2 and TRBJ1-1; D is unresolved. V lost 8 bases and J lost 7, with 17 bases in between. The CDR3 consists of 13 residues. Per the germline V gene, CDR1 is WSHSY and CDR2 is SAAADI. The DNA for the CDR3 is TGCGCCAGCCTTAGCCCTACCGCAGTTGAAGCTTTCTTT. The encoded protein is CASLSPTAVEAFF.

This clone was seen only once. The chain combines TRBV19 with TRBJ1-2; no definite D call. From germline, CDR1 is LNHDA and CDR2 SQIVND (reference sequence). This CDR3 comprises 14 residues. Trimming took 3 bases from V and 3 from J, leaving 11 bases between them. The CDR3 reads CASSMVPGDYGYTF. In DNA, the CDR3 is TGTGCCAGTAGTATGGTACCAGGCGACTATGGCTACACCTTC.

Turning to this clone: The junction departs from germline at one end; a sequencing error may be responsible. This chain connects TRBV7-7 to TRBJ2-1; D unclear. There are 13 residues in the CDR3. Germline loops: CDR1 SSHAT, CDR2 FNYEAQ (reference sequence). The CDR3 bases are TGTGCTAGCAGCTTAGCACTGGGCGATGAGCAGTTCTTC. This sequence encodes CASSLALGDEQFF.

The chain is built from TRBV5-1 and TRBJ2-1, with unresolved D. The CDR3 loop spans 15 amino acids. Germline CDR1 reads SGHRS; CDR2 reads YFSETQ. Trimming took off 0 bases at V and 0 bases at J, with 7 bases between the two ends. The CDR3 nucleotides are TGCGCCAGCAGCTTGGACCTGAGCTCCTACAATGAGCAGTTCTTC. Translation: CASSLDLSSYNEQFF.

This clone was counted only a few times. The CDR3 DNA follows: TGTGCCAGCTCAGCTGGACAGGGCGATCAGCCCCAGCATTTT. The encoded protein is CASSAGQGDQPQHF. The chain links TRBV18 to TRBJ1-5, with 8 bases matching TRBD1. CDR3 length equals 14 residues. The germline CDR1 and CDR2 sequences are KGHSH and LQKENI. V trimming: 5 bases; J trimming: 5 bases; junction bases outside the gene matches: 5.

This clone was seen a single time. The chain employs TRBV20-1 and TRBJ2-3, with unresolved D. In germline, CDR1 is DFQATT, CDR2 SNEGSKA (reference sequence). The CDR3 totals 11 residues. Trimming shortened V by 5 bases and J by 5 bases, and 8 bases separated the two germline ends. The CDR3 loop is CSAFWGDTQYF. As DNA, the CDR3 is TGCAGTGCTTTTTGGGGAGATACGCAGTATTTT.

The chain couples TRBV5-1 to TRBJ2-5; D is ambiguous. The V end was cut by 0 bases, the J end by 1 base, with 10 bases between. The CDR3 spans 15 residues. Germline CDR1 and CDR2: SGHRS and YFSETQ. CDR3 nucleotide sequence: TGCGCCAGCAGCTTGGACCCGGTGAGCCAAGAGACCCAGTACTTC. Translation: CASSLDPVSQETQYF.

The chain carries TRBV2 and TRBJ1-4; the D is unclear. The V gene lost 4 bases and the J gene lost 0 bases, with 12 bases spanning the gap. Germline values: CDR1 SNHLY, CDR2 FYNNEI. This CDR3 spans 16 amino acids. The CDR3 here is CASSGRGGATNEKLFF. As DNA, the CDR3 is TGTGCCAGCAGTGGGAGAGGAGGTGCAACTAATGAAAAACTGTTTTTT.

V gene TRBV6-6 combines with J gene TRBJ2-5; D ambiguous. The V end lost 0 bases, the J end lost 5 bases, and 4 bases lay between the germline ends. The CDR3 consists of 12 residues. Per germline, CDR1 MNHNY and CDR2 SVGAGI (reference sequence). Here the CDR3 reads CASSYSGETQYF. CDR3 nucleotide sequence: TGTGCCAGCAGTTACTCCGGGGAGACCCAGTACTTC.

By share of the sample, this clone is medium-sized. This chain links TRBV6-5 with TRBJ1-2; weak D call: TRBD1 (6 bases). CDR1 is MNHEY and CDR2 is SVGAGI in the germline V gene. CDR3 length: 16 residues. The germline V and J ends were trimmed by 0 bases and 4 bases, with 15 bases remaining between them. CDR3 in DNA: TGTGCCAGCAGTTACTCGATGACAGGAGTATCCTATGGCTACACCTTC. Translation: CASSYSMTGVSYGYTF.

This chain links TRBV5-1 with TRBJ1-1, with TRBD1 as a possible D gene (6 bases). V was shortened by 1 base and J by 1 base, with 11 bases between the two germline ends. Germline CDR1 SGHRS, CDR2 YFSETQ. The CDR3 covers 15 residues. The CDR3 DNA follows: TGCGCCAGCAGCTTGTACGGACAGCCGAACACTGAAGCTTTCTTT. Translation gives CASSLYGQPNTEAFF.

CDR3 loop: CASSPTGLRGYTF. CDR3 in DNA: TGCGCCAGCAGCCCCACGGGGCTCAGGGGGTACACCTTC. The chain carries TRBV4-3 and TRBJ1-2; TRBD1 matches at 7 bases. The CDR3 is made up of 13 amino acids. Per germline, CDR1 LGHNA and CDR2 YSLEER. The V and J ends lost 4 bases and 11 bases, in that order; junction bases with no gene match: 10.

The chain carries TRBV18 and TRBJ1-2, with D hard to call. Trimming pared 3 bases from V and 12 bases from J, leaving 23 bases between. CDR1 is KGHSH and CDR2 is LQKENI in the germline V gene. CDR3 length: 15 amino acids. The CDR3 loop reads CASSPTAWGESENTF. The CDR3 region has the DNA TGTGCCAGCTCACCGACGGCATGGGGAGAGTCTGAAAACACCTTC.

The chain joins TRBV10-1 to TRBJ2-2; 8 bases map to TRBD1. Germline assignment: CDR1 WNHNN and CDR2 SYGVQD (reference sequence). V dropped 4 bases and J dropped 6; count of bases not matched to a gene: 13. The CDR3 runs 17 residues. Here the CDR3 DNA reads TGCGCCAGCAGTGGGCCCCCTCTGGACAGGGAAGCCGGGGAGCTGTTTTTT. Translation: CASSGPPLDREAGELFF.

This chain links TRBV29-1 with TRBJ2-7; a weak D match, TRBD1 (6 bases). Trimming left V 2 bases short and J 4 bases short, with 9 bases between. The V gene's germline CDR1 is SQVTM and CDR2 ANQGSEA. This CDR3 has 12 residues. The CDR3: CSVETQGYEQYF. The CDR3 DNA follows: TGCAGCGTTGAAACACAGGGTTACGAGCAGTACTTC.